This T cell receptor (beta chain) was sequenced for a study of blood T cell repertoires in COVID-19. The V gene lost 6 bases and the J gene lost 1 base, with 18 bases spanning the gap. CDR1 is ENHRY, CDR2 SYGVKD, per germline. The CDR3 has 16 amino acids. Assay: immunoSEQ multiplex PCR; the TCRdb copy retains only in-frame clones and omits some. The sample lists some 220,000 clones, roughly nine tenths occurring once. Sequenced: peripheral blood. V is TRBV10-3 and J is TRBJ1-1, with D perhaps TRBD1 (6 bases). The clonotype comes from a woman aged 18 to 35 who had recovered from COVID-19. The chain's CDR3 is CAISSGGALWNTEAFF. CDR3 nucleotide sequence: TGTGCCATCAGCTCTGGGGGGGCCTTGTGGAACACTGAAGCTTTCTTT.